Each of the 22 T cell receptor beta chains below was sequenced from the same sample in a study of blood T cell repertoires in COVID-19. TCRdb's copy holds only in-frame clones and misses some; the assay was immunoSEQ multiplex PCR. Among just over 250,000 clones listed, 86% were seen once. Sequenced: peripheral blood. These receptors were obtained from a middle-aged man who had recovered from COVID-19.

CDR3 nucleotide sequence: TGTGCCAGCAGCTTAGGAGGAGACGAGCAGTACTTC. As protein: CASSLGGDEQYF. This rearrangement joins TRBV7-8 to TRBJ2-7; D unclear. V was shortened by 1 base and J by 5 bases, with 6 bases between the two germline ends. From germline, CDR1 is SGHVS and CDR2 FQNEAQ. The CDR3 consists of 12 residues.

The V call is TRBV5-6, the J call TRBJ1-2; unclear D gene. Trimming left V 0 bases short and J 2 bases short, with 5 bases between. CDR1 SGHDT and CDR2 YYEEEE come from the germline V gene. The CDR3 consists of 13 residues. Here the CDR3 DNA reads TGTGCCAGCAGCTTGGTGGGCAACTATGGCTACACCTTC. Amino acid sequence: CASSLVGNYGYTF. Combining the CDR3 with reference TRBV5-6 and TRBJ1-2 gives the whole variable domain DAGVTQSPTHLIKTRGQQVTLRCSPKSGHDTVSWYQQALGQGPQFIFQYYEEEERQRGNFPDRFSGHQFPNYSSELNVNALLLGDSALYLCASSLVGNYGYTFGSGTRLTVV.

V and J are TRBV11-2 and TRBJ2-7; TRBD1 matches 8 bases. CDR1 and CDR2 from the germline V gene are SGHAT and FQNNGV. J lost 3 bases, V lost 4 bases, and 8 bases had no gene match. This CDR3 has 15 amino acids. CDR3 sequence reads: CASSSTTGVLYEQYF. CDR3 in DNA: TGTGCCAGCAGCTCCACGACAGGGGTGCTCTACGAGCAGTACTTC.

The chain links TRBV12-3 or TRBV12-4 to TRBJ2-3; 7 bases are shared with TRBD2. J gave up 2 bases and V 6 bases, and 2 bases lay outside the gene matches. The CDR3 consists of 13 residues. This CDR3 is CASSGTTTDTQYF. DNA of the CDR3: TGTGCCAGCAGCGGGACTACCACAGATACGCAGTATTTT.

This clone is a singleton in its sample. The rearrangement links TRBV10-3 to TRBJ2-7; TRBD2 agrees at 10 bases. J lost 5 bases, V lost 3 bases, and 7 bases had no gene match. This CDR3 has 15 residues. Germline loops: CDR1 ENHRY, CDR2 SYGVKD. This CDR3 reads CAISDWASGGHEQYF. CDR3 nucleotides: TGTGCCATCAGTGACTGGGCTAGCGGGGGTCACGAGCAGTACTTC.

V gene TRBV5-1 combines with J gene TRBJ1-4; 7 bases are shared with TRBD1. The CDR3 totals 14 residues. V shed 3 bases and J 7 bases; nucleotides not matched to a gene: 6. Germline CDR1 SGHRS, CDR2 YFSETQ. DNA for the CDR3: TGCGCCAGCAGCTCTGACAGGGTGGTTGAAAAACTGTTTTTT. Translated, it gives CASSSDRVVEKLFF.

V usage is TRBV19 and J usage is TRBJ2-7, with a tentative D call TRBD2 (5 bases). The germline V gene encodes CDR1 LNHDA and CDR2 SQIVND (reference sequence). This CDR3 contains 14 residues. The V end was cut by 1 base, the J end by 3 bases, with 10 bases between. CDR3 sequence (DNA): TGTGCCAGTAGTATAGCCAGTGGAGGCTACGAGCAGTACTTC. Translated: CASSIASGGYEQYF. The full variable domain, its missing parts supplied by reference TRBV19 and TRBJ2-7, is DGGITQSPKYLFRKEGQNVTLSCEQNLNHDAMYWYRQDPGQGLRLIYYSQIVNDFQKGDIAEGYSVSREKKESFPLTVTSAQKNPTAFYLCASSIASGGYEQYFGPGTRLTVT.

This chain uses TRBV4-2 with TRBJ2-7; D is perhaps TRBD2 (6 bases). Looked up from germline, CDR1 is LGHNA and CDR2 is YNFKEQ. V lost 4 bases and J lost 0, with 13 bases in between. This CDR3 spans 15 amino acids. The CDR3 DNA follows: TGTGCCAGCAGCCGGACCGGGACTGTCTCCTACGAGCAGTACTTC. Translating it yields CASSRTGTVSYEQYF.

The chain combines TRBV5-8 with TRBJ1-5; possible D gene TRBD1, 5 bases. With 4 bases removed from V and 4 bases from J, the gap between germline ends came to 18 bases. Per the germline V gene, CDR1 is SGHTS and CDR2 is YDEGEE. This CDR3 has 16 residues. The CDR3 spells CASSNIRGGRNQPQHF. CDR3 DNA: TGTGCCAGCAGCAACATAAGGGGTGGAAGGAATCAGCCCCAGCATTTT.

This clone was seen just once. V and J are TRBV10-2 and TRBJ1-2; D is uncertain. The CDR3 is made up of 13 amino acids. Trimming removed 3 bases from V and 4 bases from J, with 9 bases in between. The germline V gene has CDR1 WSHSY and CDR2 SAAADI. The DNA for the CDR3 is TGCGCCAGCAGTGAAGAGTTGTCCTATGGCTACACCTTC. Translating it yields CASSEELSYGYTF.

This clone was picked up one time. This chain links TRBV5-6 with TRBJ2-3; 7 bases are shared with TRBD2. Germline values: CDR1 SGHDT, CDR2 YYEEEE. V was pared by 4 bases and J by 0 bases, with 11 bases of the junction left unmatched. This CDR3 is 17 amino acids long. The CDR3 spells CASSVYGLDGSTDTQYF. The CDR3 DNA reads TGTGCCAGCAGCGTATACGGACTAGACGGTAGCACAGATACGCAGTATTTT.

This clone appeared a single time. V is TRBV7-8 and J is TRBJ1-6; D unresolved. CDR1 is SGHVS, CDR2 FQNEAQ, per germline. This CDR3 has 14 residues. V lost 6 bases and J lost 4, with 10 bases in between. DNA of the CDR3: TGTGCCAGCAGTCTCTCCGGGTATAATTCACCCCTCCACTTT. Its protein is CASSLSGYNSPLHF.

The V call is TRBV7-3, the J call TRBJ2-1, with 7 positions matching TRBD2. Per germline, CDR1 SGHTA and CDR2 FQGTGA. The CDR3 contains 17 residues. V gave up 1 base and J gave up 3 bases; unmatched junction bases: 9. The DNA of the CDR3 is TGTGCCAGCAGCTTAAACGGGGCGGGGACTAACTACAATGAGCAGTTCTTC. It yields the protein CASSLNGAGTNYNEQFF.

V usage is TRBV6-2 or TRBV6-3 and J usage is TRBJ1-6; 10 bases are shared with TRBD1. The CDR3 has 15 amino acids. CDR1 is MNHEY and CDR2 is SVGEGT in the germline V gene. J was trimmed by 10 bases and V by 6 bases; bases with no gene match: 9. In nucleotides, the CDR3 is TGTGCCAGCAGCTGGTCGGGACAGGGGAAGTCACCCCTCCACTTT. It encodes CASSWSGQGKSPLHF.

This clone was seen only a few times. This chain uses TRBV6-2 or TRBV6-3 with TRBJ1-2, with 7 bases fitting TRBD1. CDR1 MNHEY and CDR2 SVGEGT come from the germline V gene. The ends lost 6 bases at V and 5 bases at J; junction bases unmatched: 18. The CDR3 is 17 residues long. The CDR3 region is CASSLRSNRDREYGYTF. CDR3 nucleotides: TGTGCCAGCAGCTTGAGAAGTAACCGGGACAGAGAATATGGCTACACCTTC.

The J gene is TRBJ2-3, the V gene TRBV7-2; tentative D call: TRBD2 (6 bases). The CDR3 runs 14 residues. CDR1 is SGHTA and CDR2 is FQGNSA in the germline V gene. Trimming took 1 base from V and 9 from J, leaving 14 bases between them. In nucleotides, the CDR3 is TGTGCCAGCAGCTTAGTTGGGTCGGCGGGGACGCAGTATTTT. This translates into CASSLVGSAGTQYF.

The chain is built from TRBV15 and TRBJ2-1, with 12 bases fitting TRBD2. V gave up 6 bases and J gave up 0 bases; unmatched junction bases: 9. Germline CDR1 and CDR2: LNHNV and YYDKDF (reference sequence). There are 18 residues in the CDR3. The CDR3 region has the DNA TGTGCCACCAGGAGGACTAGCGGGACATCGAGCTCCTACAATGAGCAGTTCTTC. This encodes CATRRTSGTSSSYNEQFF.

This chain uses TRBV28 with TRBJ1-3, with a tentative D call TRBD1 (6 bases). Per germline, CDR1 MDHEN and CDR2 SYDVKM. CDR3 size: 17 residues. The V end was cut by 2 bases, the J end by 0 bases, with 14 bases between. As DNA, the CDR3 is TGTGCCAGCAGTTTAATTGGGGGCGGTTTCTCTGGAAACACCATATATTTT. It translates to CASSLIGGGFSGNTIYF.

This clone was observed once. The chain combines TRBV27 with TRBJ2-6, with unresolved D. Deletions cut 8 bases from V and 0 bases from J, with 17 bases between. Germline lookup yields CDR1 MNHEY and CDR2 SMNVEV (reference sequence). CDR3 length equals 17 residues. The CDR3 is CASRRGHLSSGANVLTF. CDR3 nucleotide sequence: TGTGCCAGCCGCAGAGGTCACCTAAGCTCTGGGGCCAACGTCCTGACTTTC.

The chain links TRBV6-5 to TRBJ1-5, with 7 bases fitting TRBD1. Germline lookup yields CDR1 MNHEY and CDR2 SVGAGI. V was pared by 7 bases and J by 3 bases, with 6 bases of the junction left unmatched. The CDR3 totals 14 residues. The DNA for the CDR3 is TGTGCCAGCAACCCGACAGGGTCCAATCAGCCCCAGCATTTT. Translated, it gives CASNPTGSNQPQHF.

Of note for this clone: A much bigger clone sits one base away, suggesting this may be a read error. The V call is TRBV7-3, the J call TRBJ1-1; 7 nucleotides align to TRBD1. Losses at the gene ends were 5 bases for V and 1 base for J; bases not matched to a gene: 1. The CDR3 is 13 amino acids. The V gene's germline CDR1 is SGHTA and CDR2 FQGTGA. In nucleotides, the CDR3 is TGTGCCAGCAGCCGGACAGGGAACACTGAAGCTTTCTTT. Translated: CASSRTGNTEAFF.

The rearrangement links TRBV2 to TRBJ2-2; D is unresolved. The germline gives CDR1 SNHLY, CDR2 FYNNEI. The V end was cut by 8 bases, the J end by 0 bases, with 19 bases between. The CDR3 contains 17 residues. The CDR3 DNA follows: TGTGCCAGCGTCAAAGAACGACGGCTAGCGAACACCGGGGAGCTGTTTTTT. Encoded protein: CASVKERRLANTGELFF.